This section outlines one T cell receptor (beta chain) sequence together with its context. Produced via immunoSEQ multiplex PCR; TCRdb's table is partial and in-frame only. This sample has some 120,000 clones; roughly 90% occur once, and the top ten carry about 7.3%. This specimen belongs to a study of blood T cell repertoires in COVID-19. About the research overall: Donors in the United States, Italy and Spain gave samples during acute or convalescent COVID-19.

Input material: peripheral blood. This TCR was sampled from a man between 50 and 59 years old with acute or convalescent COVID-19.

CDR3 sequence reads: CASSFGTSGTYEQYF. CDR3 DNA: TGCGCCAGCAGCTTCGGGACTAGCGGAACTTACGAGCAGTACTTC. V and J are TRBV5-1 and TRBJ2-7; 11 positions match TRBD2. This CDR3 contains 15 residues. V lost 2 bases and J lost 4; bases outside the gene matches: 5. Germline lookup yields CDR1 SGHRS and CDR2 YFSETQ.